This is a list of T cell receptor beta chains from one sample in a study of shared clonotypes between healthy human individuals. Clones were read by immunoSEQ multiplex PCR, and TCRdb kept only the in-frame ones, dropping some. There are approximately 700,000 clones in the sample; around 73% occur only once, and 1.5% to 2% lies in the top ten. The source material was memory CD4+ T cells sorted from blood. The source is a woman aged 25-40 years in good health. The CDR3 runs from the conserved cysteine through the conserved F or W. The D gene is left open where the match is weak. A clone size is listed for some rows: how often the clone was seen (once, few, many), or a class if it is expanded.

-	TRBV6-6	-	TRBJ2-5	TGTGCCAGCAGTTTTAGTAGCACTCGGGAGACCCAGTACTTC	CASSFSSTRETQYF
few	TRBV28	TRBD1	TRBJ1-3	TGTGCCAGCACCCGGACAGGGGCAGCTGGAAACACCATATATTTT	CASTRTGAAGNTIYF
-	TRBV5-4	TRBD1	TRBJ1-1	TGTGCCAGCAGCCCACCCCCCAAAGGGACAGCCAACACTGAAGCTTTCTTT	CASSPPPKGTANTEAFF
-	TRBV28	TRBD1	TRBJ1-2	TGTGCCAGCAGCCGTGTGACAGGGAATGGCTACACCTTC	CASSRVTGNGYTF
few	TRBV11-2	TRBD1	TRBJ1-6	TGTGCCAGCAGCCGGACAGGGTTAGATTCACCCCTCCACTTT	CASSRTGLDSPLHF
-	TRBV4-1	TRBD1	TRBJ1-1	TGCGCCAGCAGCCAAACGGGTCGGACAGGAACTGAAGCTTTCTTT	CASSQTGRTGTEAFF
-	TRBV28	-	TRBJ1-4	TGTGCCAGCAGTTTGATGGGCGTGTTTGAAAAACTGTTTTTT	CASSLMGVFEKLFF
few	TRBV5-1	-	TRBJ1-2	TGCGCCAGCAGCTTAGCAGGGGACTATGGCTACACCTTC	CASSLAGDYGYTF
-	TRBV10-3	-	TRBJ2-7	TGTGCCATCAGTGAGCCCCCGGGACAAAACTACGAGCAGTACTTC	CAISEPPGQNYEQYF
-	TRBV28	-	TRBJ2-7	TGTGCCAGCAGCGGCCCATTTCCTCAGGTTAGCTCCTACGAGCAGTACTTC	CASSGPFPQVSSYEQYF
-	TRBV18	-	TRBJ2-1	TGTGCCAGCTCACCAAGGGACATGAACAATGAGCAGTTCTTC	CASSPRDMNNEQFF
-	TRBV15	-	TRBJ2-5	TGTGCCACCAGCAGAGATCCCGACCAAGAGACCCAGTACTTC	CATSRDPDQETQYF
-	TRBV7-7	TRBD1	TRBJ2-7	TGTGCCAGCAGATCAGACAGGGGCGAGCAGTACTTC	CASRSDRGEQYF
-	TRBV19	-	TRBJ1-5	TGTGCCAGTAGTTCACCTTCCGGGACCCGGGGGGGTCAGCCCCAGCATTTT	CASSSPSGTRGGQPQHF
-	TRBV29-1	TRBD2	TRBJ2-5	TGCAGCGTTGGTAGCGGGAGTGAGACCCAGTACTTC	CSVGSGSETQYF
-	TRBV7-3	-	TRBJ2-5	TGTGCCAGCAGCTTAAGCGGGAAAGAGACCCAGTACTTC	CASSLSGKETQYF
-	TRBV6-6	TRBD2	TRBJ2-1	TGTGCCAGCAGTAGGAGAGCTAGCGGGAGGGTCGATGAGCAGTTCTTC	CASSRRASGRVDEQFF
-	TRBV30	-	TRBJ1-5	TGTGCCTGGGGGACGGCCGGGGATCAGCCCCAGCATTTT	CAWGTAGDQPQHF
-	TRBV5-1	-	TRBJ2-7	TGCGCCAGCAGCTTGACAAACTACGAGCAGTACTTC	CASSLTNYEQYF
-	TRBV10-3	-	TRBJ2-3	TGTGCCATCAGTGAGTCCGAACTACCAATAGGCACAGATACGCAGTATTTT	CAISESELPIGTDTQYF
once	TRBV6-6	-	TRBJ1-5	TGTGCCAGCAGGCGGGGTCAGGGTGGTCAGCCCCAGCATTTT	CASRRGQGGQPQHF
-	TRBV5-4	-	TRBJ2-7	TGTGCCAGCAGCTTGGTGGCTCAACCTCGCGAGCAGTACTTC	CASSLVAQPREQYF